These 15 T cell receptor beta chains share one sample of origin, sequenced in a study of T-cell memory formation after mild COVID-19. TCRdb ran MiXCR on the 5' RACE reads and lists one entry per CDR3 protein. The data show 120,000 to 150,000 distinct CDR3 sequences, about 19% seen once. The sequenced material came from PBMCs or a T cell subset sorted from them (not recorded which). The source is an adult woman who had mild COVID-19 (a few samples of this study predate the infection). Cell type and time point are not known.

The chain joins TRBV7-2 to TRBJ2-3, with 14 nucleotides matching TRBD2. The CDR3 extends over 19 amino acids. V dropped 4 bases and J dropped 5; count of bases not matched to a gene: 14. Germline CDR1 is SGHTA and CDR2 is FQGNSA. This chain's CDR3 is CASSSPGLAGGVGKDTQYF. The CDR3 coding sequence is TGTGCCAGCAGCTCACCAGGACTAGCGGGAGGAGTCGGCAAAGATACGCAGTATTTT.

This clonotype was picked up many times. This chain connects TRBV20-1 to TRBJ2-6; unclear D gene. The CDR3 has 15 amino acids. Trimming removed 6 bases from V and 0 bases from J, with 12 bases in between. Germline assignment: CDR1 DFQATT and CDR2 SNEGSKA (reference sequence). The CDR3 sequence: CSAPIPYSGANVLTF. The CDR3 DNA reads as TGCAGTGCCCCCATTCCCTACTCTGGGGCCAACGTCCTGACTTTC.

This clonotype was counted a few times. The genes are TRBV4-3 and TRBJ2-1; TRBD2 matches 13 bases. The junction had 2 bases not matched to a gene; V was cut back by 3 bases and J by 9 bases. CDR1 LGHNA and CDR2 YSLEER come from the germline V gene. The CDR3 totals 14 residues. The CDR3 loop is CASSQGLAGREQFF. CDR3 nucleotide sequence: TGCGCCAGCAGCCAGGGACTAGCGGGACGTGAGCAGTTCTTC.

This clonotype was recorded many times. The gene calls are TRBV12-1 and TRBJ2-1; the listed D gene, TRBD2, was not tested against the DNA. TRBV12-1 is flagged as a pseudogene. CDR3 size: 19 residues. The CDR3 region is CASSDFLAGERTPTNEQFF. The CDR3 bases are TGTGCCAGCAGCGACTTTCTAGCGGGGGAGCGTACTCCGACCAATGAGCAGTTCTTC.

This chain links TRBV6-2 or TRBV6-3 with TRBJ2-7, with TRBD2 matching 8 bases. Germline loops: CDR1 MNHEY, CDR2 SVGEGT. This CDR3 is 13 amino acids long. The junction had 1 base not matched to a gene; V was cut back by 6 bases and J by 0 bases. In DNA form, the CDR3 reads TGTGCCAGCAGGACTAGCGACTCCTACGAGCAGTACTTC. Translating it yields CASRTSDSYEQYF.

This chain links TRBV12-3 or TRBV12-4 with TRBJ1-4; no clear D. The V end lost 6 bases, the J end lost 8 bases, and 22 bases lay between the germline ends. The CDR3 has 16 residues. DNA of the CDR3: TGTGCCAGCAGCTCTGGGGTAAGGTCGGACGAGGAAAAACTGTTTTTT. Encoded protein: CASSSGVRSDEEKLFF.

The rearrangement uses TRBV25-1 and TRBJ2-3; 8 positions agree with TRBD1. Germline values: CDR1 MGHDK, CDR2 SYGVNS. CDR3 length: 13 residues. V dropped 5 bases and J dropped 7; count of bases not matched to a gene: 5. The CDR3 sequence: CASSPWTGYTQYF. The CDR3 region has the DNA TGTGCCAGCAGTCCCTGGACAGGGTATACGCAGTATTTT.

The chain recombines TRBV19 with TRBJ2-4, with 10 bases fitting TRBD1. Unmatched junction bases numbered 3, after V lost 5 bases and J lost 5 bases. Germline CDR1 and CDR2: LNHDA and SQIVND (reference sequence). This CDR3 is built from 14 residues. CDR3 in amino acids: CASSPGTGENIQYF. CDR3 nucleotides: TGTGCCAGTAGTCCCGGGACAGGGGAAAACATTCAGTACTTC.

The chain recombines TRBV5-1 with TRBJ2-3; 7 bases are shared with TRBD2. This CDR3 is built from 15 residues. Looked up from germline, CDR1 is SGHRS and CDR2 is YFSETQ. J was trimmed by 0 bases and V by 1 base; bases with no gene match: 2. DNA of the CDR3: TGCGCCAGCAGCTTGAGACTAGCTAGCACAGATACGCAGTATTTT. This codes for CASSLRLASTDTQYF.

This chain joins TRBV30 and TRBJ2-2; 12 bases are a match to TRBD2. Trimming removed 4 bases from V and 1 base from J; junction bases left unmatched: 10. Germline V lookup: CDR1 GTSNPN, CDR2 SVGIG (reference sequence). This CDR3 has 18 residues. CDR3 sequence: CAWKESWTSGVNTGELFF. Written as DNA, the CDR3 is TGTGCCTGGAAGGAATCCTGGACTAGCGGGGTGAACACCGGGGAGCTGTTTTTT.

J is TRBJ2-7 and V is TRBV15; D unclear. CDR1 is LNHNV, CDR2 YYDKDF, per germline (reference sequence). The CDR3 contains 15 residues. Trimming stripped 5 bases from V and 3 bases from J, with 17 bases between. DNA of the CDR3: TGTGCCACCAGCCCTGGCGATGTCGAGATCTACGAGCAGTACTTC. This gives the protein CATSPGDVEIYEQYF.

This clonotype has just a few counts. This may stem from a read error, because a much larger clone lies one nucleotide away. This chain connects TRBV12-3 or TRBV12-4 to TRBJ2-7; D remains ambiguous. The CDR3 has 11 residues. The V and J ends lost 6 bases and 2 bases respectively, with 5 bases between them. The CDR3 spells CASSRTYEQYF. In nucleotides, the CDR3 is TGTGCCAGCAGCCGAACCTACGAGCAGTACTTC.

This clonotype was found a few times. The chain uses TRBV20-1 and TRBJ2-2; weak D call: TRBD1 (6 bases). V gave up 1 base and J gave up 1 base, with 7 bases separating them. Germline V CDR1 and CDR2: DFQATT, SNEGSKA (reference sequence). The CDR3 has 14 residues. DNA for the CDR3: TGCAGTGCTAGAGTGACAGGGAACACCGGGGAGCTGTTTTTT. Translation gives CSARVTGNTGELFF.

Only a few counts were recorded for this clonotype. J is TRBJ1-1 and V is TRBV29-1; no clear D. The CDR3 consists of 12 residues. The germline V gene encodes CDR1 SQVTM and CDR2 ANQGSEA. Trimming shortened V by 0 bases and J by 4 bases, and 6 bases separated the two germline ends. The CDR3: CSVEDTFTEAFF. Here the CDR3 DNA reads TGCAGCGTTGAAGACACATTCACTGAAGCTTTCTTT. Together with reference TRBV29-1 and TRBJ1-1, the CDR3 gives the full variable domain: SAVISQKPSRDICQRGTSLTIQCQVDSQVTMMFWYRQQPGQSLTLIATANQGSEATYESGFVIDKFPISRPNLTFSTLTVSNMSPEDSSIYLCSVEDTFTEAFFGQGTRLTVV.

This clonotype turned up a few times. This chain's CDR3 is CASSKDRVRRETQYF. CDR3 in DNA: TGTGCCAGCAGCAAAGACAGGGTCCGGAGAGAGACCCAGTACTTC. The chain employs TRBV11-1 and TRBJ2-5; the match to TRBD1 covers 7 bases. V lost 5 bases and J lost 4; bases outside the gene matches: 10. The CDR3 is 15 residues long. Germline loops: CDR1 SGHAT, CDR2 FQDESV (reference sequence).